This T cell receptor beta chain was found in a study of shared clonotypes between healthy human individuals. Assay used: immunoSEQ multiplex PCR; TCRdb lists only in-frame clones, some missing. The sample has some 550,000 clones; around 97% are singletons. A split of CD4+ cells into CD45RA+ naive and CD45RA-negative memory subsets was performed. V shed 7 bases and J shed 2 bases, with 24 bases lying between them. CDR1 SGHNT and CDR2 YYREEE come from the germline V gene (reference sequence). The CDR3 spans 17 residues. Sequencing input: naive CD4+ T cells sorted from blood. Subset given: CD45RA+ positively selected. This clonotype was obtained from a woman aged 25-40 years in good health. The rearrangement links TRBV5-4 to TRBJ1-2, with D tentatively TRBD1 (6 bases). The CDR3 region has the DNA TGTGCCAGCCGCGTACTAGCCGACAGCGGACAGAACTATGGCTACACCTTC. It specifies CASRVLADSGQNYGYTF.